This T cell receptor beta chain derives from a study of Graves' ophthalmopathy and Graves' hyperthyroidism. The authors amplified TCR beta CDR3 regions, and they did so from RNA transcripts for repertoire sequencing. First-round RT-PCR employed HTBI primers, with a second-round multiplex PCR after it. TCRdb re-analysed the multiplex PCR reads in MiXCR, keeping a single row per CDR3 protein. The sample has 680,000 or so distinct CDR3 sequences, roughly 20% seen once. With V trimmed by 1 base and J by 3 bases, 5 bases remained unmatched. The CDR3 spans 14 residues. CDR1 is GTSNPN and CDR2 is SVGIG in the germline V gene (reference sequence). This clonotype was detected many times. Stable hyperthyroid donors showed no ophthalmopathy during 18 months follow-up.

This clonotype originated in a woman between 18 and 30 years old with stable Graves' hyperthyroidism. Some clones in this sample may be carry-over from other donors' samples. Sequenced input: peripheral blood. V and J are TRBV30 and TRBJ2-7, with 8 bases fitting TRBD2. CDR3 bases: TGTGCCTGGAGTGCCGCGGGACTAGGCTACGAGCAGTACTTC. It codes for CAWSAAGLGYEQYF.